Sequencing of this T cell receptor (beta chain) was carried out in a study of T cell responses to AZD1222 COVID-19 vaccine. Whole-study findings and limits: An increase in Spike-specific TCR breadth and depth was observed after two AZD1222 doses. CD4 TCRs associated with vaccination spanned spike, dominating at 160-218 and 743-854.

CDR1 is SEHNR, CDR2 FQNEAQ, per germline (reference sequence). CDR3 length equals 15 residues. Trimming shortened V by 0 bases and J by 3 bases, and 11 bases separated the two germline ends. About this clone: The antigen is not known.

The protocol was immunoSEQ multiplex PCR, while the TCRdb copy is restricted to in-frame clones and leaves out a portion. The table records around 130,000 clones, more than 85% of them present only once. The material sequenced was peripheral blood, taken 28 days after the second AZD1222 dose. The chain couples TRBV7-9 to TRBJ1-2; TRBD1 is a possible D gene (5 bases). The receptor was isolated from an adult who received the AZD1222 COVID-19 vaccine. The CDR3 region has the DNA TGTGCCAGCAGCTTAGCGCGGGAGGGGTACTATGGCTACACCTTC. This codes for CASSLAREGYYGYTF.